Described below is a single T cell receptor (beta chain) sequence and its context. This sample was taken from a study of CD8+ T cells in alopecia areata. Study-wide context: Those treated were given oral tofacitinib at 5 to 10 mg twice daily.

In each case, RNA was isolated and then reverse transcribed into cDNA as the sequencing template. Some clones are missing from TCRdb's copy, which holds only in-frame ones; the method was immunoSEQ multiplex PCR. The sample yields 200,000 or so clones, around 62% seen once. Germline loops: CDR1 SGHTA, CDR2 FQGTGA. The length of the CDR3 is 15 residues. Trimming at V came to 5 bases and at J to 5 bases, leaving 10 bases not matched to a gene. The receptor's source is a human donor with alopecia areata. The chain has TRBV7-3 and TRBJ1-1, with 8 bases matching TRBD1. Material: CD4+ T cells sorted from blood, obtained at week 0. The CDR3 coding sequence is TGTGCCAGCAGCCCTGGACAGGGTTTGGGGACTGAAGCTTTCTTT. Amino acid sequence: CASSPGQGLGTEAFF.